This T cell receptor (beta chain) was sequenced during a study of Ad26.COV2.S vaccination and SARS-CoV-2 variants. Treatment described: roughly 20 received Ad26.COV2.S at low or high dose, single or two shots; five or six received placebo; per-sample allocation not given. Day 63 after the first vaccine or placebo injection was the time point for sampling. An 18-55-year-old adult in Boston served as donor. V dropped 4 bases and J dropped 5 bases, with 20 bases sitting between them. The CDR3 consists of 16 residues. Per the germline V gene, CDR1 is SGHTA and CDR2 is FQGNSA. Clones were read by immunoSEQ multiplex PCR, and TCRdb kept only the in-frame ones, dropping some. Among more than 300,000 clones listed, about 82% were seen once.

The V gene is TRBV7-2, the J gene TRBJ1-1, with D tentatively TRBD1 (6 bases). The origin of this receptor is a person between 18 and 65 years old who received the Ad26.COV2.S COVID-19 vaccine or a placebo. The sample here was peripheral blood, taken in a trial of Ad26.COV2.S vaccine versus placebo. CDR3 protein: CASSSYARDGQTEAFF. As DNA, the CDR3 is TGTGCCAGCAGCTCCTACGCTCGAGACGGACAGACTGAAGCTTTCTTT.